These T cell receptor beta chains were read from a single sample in a study of technical replicates of blood from several donors. Sequencing was performed with immunoSEQ multiplex PCR; in TCRdb, only in-frame clones are kept and a portion is missing. The repertoire holds 100,000 or so clones, with approximately 96% as singletons. The source material was T cells isolated from PBMCs. The receptor set was obtained from a human donor in good health. CDR3s include the opening cysteine and the closing phenylalanine or tryptophan. A D gene is named only where the DNA matches it firmly. Size is stated for part of the rows, as once, few or many counts, or as a class when the clone is expanded.

d_call j_call v_call clone_size cdr3_aa cdr3_nt
TRBD2 TRBJ2-5 TRBV5-4 . CASSLGLAGGHQETQYF TGTGCCAGCAGCTTGGGACTAGCGGGAGGACATCAAGAGACCCAGTACTTC
. TRBJ2-5 TRBV29-1 . CSVAWDIILQETQYF TGCAGCGTTGCTTGGGACATCATACTCCAAGAGACCCAGTACTTC
. TRBJ1-5 TRBV18 . CASSPQSGGNQPQHF TGTGCCAGCTCACCTCAATCAGGGGGCAATCAGCCCCAGCATTTT
. TRBJ1-1 TRBV4-1 . CASSPSGRGTEAFF TGCGCCAGCAGCCCAAGCGGGCGAGGGACTGAAGCTTTCTTT
. TRBJ1-2 TRBV6-5 . CASSGGAYGYTF TGTGCCAGCAGTGGAGGGGCCTATGGCTACACCTTC
. TRBJ1-2 TRBV5-1 . CASSPAGGDGGYTF TGCGCCAGCAGCCCGGCGGGGGGTGATGGTGGCTACACCTTC
TRBD1 TRBJ1-2 TRBV10-2 once CASSGGQENYGYTF TGCGCCAGCAGTGGGGGACAGGAGAACTATGGCTACACCTTC
. TRBJ2-7 TRBV5-1 . CASSPSDIEGTYEQYF TGCGCCAGCAGCCCTAGCGACATAGAGGGAACCTACGAGCAGTACTTC
. TRBJ1-1 TRBV12-5 once CASGLVISTGMNTEAFF TGTGCTAGTGGTTTGGTAATCTCGACAGGAATGAACACTGAAGCTTTCTTT
TRBD2 TRBJ2-1 TRBV4-3 . CASSQDTGLARYNEQFF TGCGCCAGCAGCCAAGATACGGGACTAGCTAGGTACAATGAGCAGTTCTTC
. TRBJ2-2 TRBV7-9 . CASSFILEYTGELFF TGTGCCAGCAGCTTTATTTTGGAGTACACCGGGGAGCTGTTTTTT
. TRBJ1-2 TRBV28 . CASSSGDGYGYTF TGTGCCAGCAGTTCGGGGGACGGCTATGGCTACACCTTC
TRBD2 TRBJ2-1 TRBV10-3 . CAISRDYNNEQFF TGTGCCATCAGCCGGGACTACAACAATGAGCAGTTCTTC
. TRBJ2-3 TRBV6-5 . CASSLNGLSTDTQYF TGTGCCAGCAGTCTCAACGGGTTAAGCACAGATACGCAGTATTTT
. TRBJ2-5 TRBV29-1 . CSVVLTGRETQYF TGCAGCGTCGTATTGACAGGACGGGAGACCCAGTACTTC
. TRBJ1-1 TRBV27 . CASSPGGNTEAFF TGTGCCAGCAGTCCGGGAGGGAACACTGAAGCTTTCTTT
. TRBJ2-7 TRBV7-9 . CASSFRGFSYEQYF TGTGCCAGCAGCTTTCGGGGGTTCTCCTACGAGCAGTACTTC
TRBD2 TRBJ2-3 TRBV2 once CASSGIRTSGTDTQYF TGTGCCAGCAGTGGCATCCGGACTAGCGGCACAGATACGCAGTATTTT
. TRBJ2-5 TRBV7-7 . CASSYRASETQYF TGTGCTAGCAGCTACAGGGCGAGTGAGACCCAGTACTTC
TRBD2 TRBJ2-1 TRBV18 . CASSPPGLAQYNEQFF TGTGCCAGCTCACCGCCGGGACTAGCGCAGTACAATGAGCAGTTCTTC
TRBD1 TRBJ2-2 TRBV25-1 . CASSAWTGDTGELFF TGTGCCAGCAGTGCCTGGACAGGGGACACCGGGGAGCTGTTTTTT
. TRBJ1-3 TRBV6-1 . CASSEAFSGNTIYF TGTGCCAGCAGTGAAGCCTTCTCTGGAAACACCATATATTTT
TRBD1 TRBJ1-2 TRBV30 . CACPWTGRNYGYTF TGTGCCTGTCCATGGACAGGGAGGAACTATGGCTACACCTTC
TRBD2 TRBJ2-7 TRBV19 . CASSMERETIYEQYF TGTGCCAGTAGTATGGAGCGGGAGACCATCTACGAGCAGTACTTC
. TRBJ2-7 TRBV30 . CAWSVFGSSYEQYF TGTGCCTGGAGTGTCTTTGGGAGCTCCTACGAGCAGTACTTC
. TRBJ2-3 TRBV5-1 . CASSLRGATQYF TGCGCCAGCAGCTTGCGGGGGGCGACGCAGTATTTT
. TRBJ2-6 TRBV19 . CASSPTGTGANVLTF TGTGCCAGTAGTCCAACAGGGACTGGGGCCAACGTCCTGACTTTC
TRBD1 TRBJ2-5 TRBV12-5 . CASGSGTGIETQYF TGTGCTAGTGGTAGCGGGACAGGGATCGAGACCCAGTACTTC
TRBD2 TRBJ2-5 TRBV4-2 . CASSQAGGGHAETQYF TGTGCCAGCAGCCAAGCGGGAGGGGGGCATGCGGAGACCCAGTACTTC
TRBD2 TRBJ2-7 TRBV7-2 . CASSLGGRREQYF TGTGCCAGCAGCTTAGGCGGGAGGCGGGAGCAGTACTTC
TRBD1 TRBJ2-2 TRBV7-9 . CVLRGPTGELFF TGTGTTCTGAGGGGGCCCACCGGGGAGCTGTTTTTT
. TRBJ1-5 TRBV2 . CASSRQSNQPQHF TGTGCCAGCAGTAGACAGTCCAATCAGCCCCAGCATTTT
TRBD1 TRBJ2-1 TRBV19 . CASSRLNRGDEQFF TGTGCCAGTAGTAGGCTGAACAGGGGAGATGAGCAGTTCTTC
. TRBJ1-1 TRBV29-1 . CSVEPINAAFF TGCAGCGTTGAACCTATTAACGCAGCTTTCTTT
. TRBJ2-7 TRBV19 . CASSNWQGSYEQYF TGTGCCAGTAGTAATTGGCAGGGATCCTACGAGCAGTACTTC